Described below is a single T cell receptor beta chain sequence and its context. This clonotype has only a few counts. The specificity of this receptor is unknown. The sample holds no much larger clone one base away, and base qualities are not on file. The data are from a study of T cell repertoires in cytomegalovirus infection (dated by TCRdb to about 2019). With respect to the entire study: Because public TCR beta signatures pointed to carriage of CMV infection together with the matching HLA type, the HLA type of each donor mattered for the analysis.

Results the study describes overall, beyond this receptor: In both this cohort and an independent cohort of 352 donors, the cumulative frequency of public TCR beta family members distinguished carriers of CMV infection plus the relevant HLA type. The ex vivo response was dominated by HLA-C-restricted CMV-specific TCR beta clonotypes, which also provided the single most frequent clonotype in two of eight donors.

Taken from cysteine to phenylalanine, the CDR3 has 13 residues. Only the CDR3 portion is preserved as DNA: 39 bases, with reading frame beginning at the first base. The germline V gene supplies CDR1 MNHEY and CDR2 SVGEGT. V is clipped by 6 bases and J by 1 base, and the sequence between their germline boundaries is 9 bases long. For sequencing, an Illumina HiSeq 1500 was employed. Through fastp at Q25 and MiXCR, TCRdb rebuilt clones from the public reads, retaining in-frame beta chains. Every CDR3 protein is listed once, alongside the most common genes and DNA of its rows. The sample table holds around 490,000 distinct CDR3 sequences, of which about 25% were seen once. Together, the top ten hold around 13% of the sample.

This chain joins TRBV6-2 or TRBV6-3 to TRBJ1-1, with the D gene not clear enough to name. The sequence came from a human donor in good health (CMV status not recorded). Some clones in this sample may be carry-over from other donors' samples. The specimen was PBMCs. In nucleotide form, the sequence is TGTGCCAGCAGAAACGGGAAGAACACTGAAGCTTTCTTT. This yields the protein CASRNGKNTEAFF.